This is a list of T cell receptor beta chains from one sample in a study of CD4+ T cells in melanoma. The table came from immunoSEQ multiplex PCR; TCRdb's copy has only in-frame clones and leaves some out. Counted here are 9,000 to 13,000 clones, roughly 78% occurring once; the ten biggest clones make up more than 20%. Material for sequencing was cells from a culture (not recorded whether cultured in vitro). The source is a human donor with melanoma. The CDR3 runs from the conserved cysteine through the conserved F or W. The order of the fields is clone size, V gene, D gene, CDR3 protein. The D gene is left open where the match is weak. Size is stated for part of the rows, as once, few or many counts, or as a class when the clone is expanded.

. | TRBV4-1 | . | CASSSGGNQPQHF
. | TRBV7-2 | TRBD1 | CASSPGQGYQPQHF
few | TRBV3-1/TRBV3-2 | TRBD1 | CASSGAGGMSQYF
. | TRBV12-3/TRBV12-4 | . | CASSPTSNEQFF
. | TRBV5-1 | TRBD1 | CASSSEPGQVVFF
. | TRBV21-1 | . | CASSRDIYQETQYF
. | TRBV7-8 | . | CASSLWGNNQPQHF
. | TRBV18 | . | CASSPQGGKNTEAFF
. | TRBV6-5 | . | CASSYWDTGELFF
. | TRBV9 | TRBD1 | CASSVERRGQVSYSNQPQHF
once | TRBV2 | . | CASRDGRGMTTDTQYF
. | TRBV5-1 | . | CASSPGKHRAPETQYF
. | TRBV7-9 | . | CASSLIGQSSYNEQFF
. | TRBV18 | . | CASSPIGGNIKGGYTF
. | TRBV6-5 | . | CASSSDTVYGYTF
. | TRBV5-1 | . | CASSLAPERGTAGYTF
. | TRBV6-5 | . | CASSTGGNSPLHF
. | TRBV10-2 | . | CASSESSRGNTEAFF
. | TRBV30 | . | CAWSVGLSSYNEQFF
. | TRBV10-3 | . | CAISESTDTQYF
. | TRBV29-1 | . | CSVSDGSDTQYF
. | TRBV6-6 | . | CASSYLGAGNTIYF
. | TRBV10-1 | TRBD1 | CASSPGTGSEQYF
. | TRBV14 | TRBD2 | CASSQDGGGKNIQYF
. | TRBV5-8 | TRBD1 | CASSLPTGDRYEQYF
. | TRBV10-3 | . | CAISETGSYGYTF
. | TRBV7-9 | . | CASSLGRTVTEAFF
. | TRBV7-9 | TRBD1 | CASSTGQGDNYGYTF
few | TRBV6-6 | . | CASSSLMLNTEAFF
. | TRBV12-3/TRBV12-4 | . | CASSLYGNEQYF